This TCR beta chain stems from a study of regulatory T cells in long-lasting Graves disease. Background on the study: Persistent cases took antithyroid drugs over 5 years and stayed TSH receptor antibody positive.

Specified time point: persistent/refractory GD, antithyroid drugs over 5 years with positive TRAb. Isolated PBMC RNA provided the starting material for the TCR library. Details on this clonotype: Its antigen is undetermined.

CDR1 is DFQATT and CDR2 is SNEGSKA in the germline V gene (reference sequence). This CDR3 is 12 amino acids long. V was cut by 6 bases and J by 2 bases, with 10 bases left in between. General study points: Accuracy may have suffered from the small sample size. It was in persistent disease that TRBV28, TRBJ1-2 and TRBJ2-5 were favored.

Sequencing libraries for TCR beta were prepared with iRepertoire HTBI primers and Arm-PCR of CDR3 regions. As handled by the study authors: Samples jointly harbored about 65 TRBV and over 11 TRBJ segments. In TCRdb, the multiplex PCR reads were re-called with MiXCR into one record per CDR3 protein. TCRdb's processing, not the authors' own work, is the source of the V and J calls. Found here are roughly 400,000 distinct CDR3 sequences, around 20% of them singletons; the top ten hold around 20%. The clonotype originates from a female donor with Graves disease. The sample here was peripheral blood mononuclear cells (PBMCs), taken when the disease was refractory, from a patient treated with antithyroid drugs. The gene calls are TRBV20-1 and TRBJ1-2; unclear D gene. In DNA form, the CDR3 reads TGCAGTGCCCCCGAAGGGAACTATGGCTACACCTTC. It codes for CSAPEGNYGYTF.